One sample yielded the 30 T cell receptor beta chains listed below, sequenced in a study of Ad26.COV2.S vaccination and SARS-CoV-2 variants. Some clones are missing from TCRdb's copy, which holds only in-frame ones; the method was immunoSEQ multiplex PCR. The sample records about 350,000 clones, 80% to 90% being singletons. Treatment: 15 to 20 received Ad26.COV2.S at low or high dose, single or two shots; roughly five received placebo; per-sample allocation not given. Specimen acquisition occurred on day 63 following the initial vaccine or placebo injection. The source material was peripheral blood, sampled in a trial of Ad26.COV2.S vaccine versus placebo. These receptor sequences come from a person aged 18-65 years who received the Ad26.COV2.S COVID-19 vaccine or a placebo.

V gene TRBV3-1 (or the pseudogene TRBV3-2) combines with J gene TRBJ1-5; D is ambiguous. From germline, CDR1 is LGHDT and CDR2 YNNKEL (reference sequence). The V end lost 5 bases, the J end lost 2 bases, and 1 base lay between the germline ends. The CDR3 length is 11 residues. The CDR3, as DNA: TGTGCCAGCAGCGGCAATCAGCCCCAGCATTTT. The encoded protein is CASSGNQPQHF.

This chain connects TRBV20-1 to TRBJ1-2; TRBD1 matches 8 bases. The CDR3 length is 16 residues. Germline loops: CDR1 DFQATT, CDR2 SNEGSKA (reference sequence). The J segment lost 5 bases and the V segment lost 3 bases, leaving 14 bases of the junction unmatched. CDR3: CSASGTGTGAVYGYTF. CDR3 coding DNA: TGCAGTGCTAGTGGAACCGGGACAGGTGCTGTTTATGGCTACACCTTC.

This sequence joins TRBV27 and TRBJ2-7; D not resolved. CDR3 size: 14 residues. The V end was cut by 8 bases, the J end by 0 bases, with 14 bases between. Germline V CDR1 and CDR2: MNHEY, SMNVEV (reference sequence). The CDR3 spells CASGKVGFSYEQYF. The CDR3 DNA sequence: TGTGCCAGCGGCAAGGTAGGCTTCTCCTACGAGCAGTACTTC.

The chain recombines TRBV6-6 with TRBJ2-3; 9 positions agree with TRBD1. Unmatched junction bases numbered 7, after V lost 6 bases and J lost 3 bases. The germline V gene has CDR1 MNHNY and CDR2 SVGAGI (reference sequence). This CDR3 contains 15 residues. The CDR3 is CASRLTGGWTDTQYF. The CDR3 bases are TGTGCCAGCAGGCTTACAGGGGGCTGGACAGATACGCAGTATTTT.

The count of this clone is one. This sequence joins TRBV18 and TRBJ1-5; tentatively, D is TRBD1 (6 bases). CDR3 length: 14 amino acids. Trimming shortened V by 6 bases and J by 0 bases, and 9 bases separated the two germline ends. Germline CDR1 reads KGHSH; CDR2 reads LQKENI. Here the CDR3 reads CASSQGNSNQPQHF. Here the CDR3 DNA reads TGTGCCAGCTCCCAGGGGAATAGCAATCAGCCCCAGCATTTT.

The chain joins TRBV5-4 to TRBJ2-2; 8 bases match TRBD1. The ends lost 4 bases at V and 6 bases at J; junction bases unmatched: 5. The germline V gene encodes CDR1 SGHNT and CDR2 YYREEE (reference sequence). This CDR3 is 14 amino acids long. Here the CDR3 DNA reads TGTGCCAGCAGCCTTGGACAGGGAGCCGGGGAGCTGTTTTTT. Protein sequence: CASSLGQGAGELFF. Together with reference TRBV5-4 and TRBJ2-2, the CDR3 gives the full variable domain: ETGVTQSPTHLIKTRGQQVTLRCSSQSGHNTVSWYQQALGQGPQFIFQYYREEENGRGNFPPRFSGLQFPNYSSELNVNALELDDSALYLCASSLGQGAGELFFGEGSRLTVL.

The gene calls are TRBV28 and TRBJ2-2; 8 nucleotides agree with TRBD1. The germline gives CDR1 MDHEN, CDR2 SYDVKM. The ends lost 5 bases at V and 2 bases at J; junction bases unmatched: 7. This CDR3 is 16 amino acids long. CDR3 nucleotides: TGTGCCAGCAGTCTCACGGACAGGGTTAACACCGGGGAGCTGTTTTTT. It translates to CASSLTDRVNTGELFF.

This rearrangement joins TRBV6-5 to TRBJ2-7; the match to TRBD2 covers 13 bases. Germline assignment: CDR1 MNHEY and CDR2 SVGAGI. Trimming at V came to 7 bases and at J to 7 bases, leaving 7 bases not matched to a gene. This CDR3 has 14 residues. The CDR3 DNA reads TGTGCCAGCACTTCCGGGACTAGCGGGGTAGAGCAGTACTTC. The encoded protein is CASTSGTSGVEQYF.

The chain is built from TRBV18 and TRBJ1-2, with no clear D. There are 13 residues in the CDR3. V lost 5 bases, J lost 4 bases, and 11 bases lay in between. Germline V CDR1 and CDR2: KGHSH, LQKENI. CDR3 nucleotide sequence: TGTGCCAGCTCAGGAGGGCCCTTCTATGGCTACACCTTC. Translated, it gives CASSGGPFYGYTF.

The chain couples TRBV4-3 to TRBJ2-1, with 7 positions matching TRBD2. This CDR3 comprises 15 residues. V lost 1 base and J lost 10; bases outside the gene matches: 10. Germline V gene data show CDR1 as LGHNA and CDR2 as YSLEER. The DNA for the CDR3 is TGCGCCAGCAGCCAAGGCTACGGCCGGGGGGAGGAGCAGTTCTTC. Translating it yields CASSQGYGRGEEQFF.

The V call is TRBV19, the J call TRBJ1-2; weak D call: TRBD1 (5 bases). Trimming took 1 base from V and 3 from J, leaving 9 bases between them. The CDR3 length is 14 residues. Per germline, CDR1 LNHDA and CDR2 SQIVND (reference sequence). The CDR3 is CASSIVGAYYGYTF. The CDR3 DNA follows: TGTGCCAGTAGTATAGTAGGGGCTTACTATGGCTACACCTTC.

This chain joins TRBV9 and TRBJ1-4; 9 bases map to TRBD1. V lost 2 bases to trimming and J lost 6 bases; unmatched junction nucleotides: 5. The CDR3 sequence is 15 residues long. The germline V gene encodes CDR1 SGDLS and CDR2 YYNGEE. CDR3 bases: TGTGCCAGCAGCGTCACAGGGGGCGCGGATGAAAAACTGTTTTTT. Its protein is CASSVTGGADEKLFF.

This clone was seen just once. This sequence joins TRBV5-8 and TRBJ2-7; D gene uncertain. The V end was cut by 1 base, the J end by 3 bases, with 8 bases between. The germline V gene has CDR1 SGHTS and CDR2 YDEGEE. This CDR3 has 13 amino acids. CDR3 DNA: TGTGCCAGCAGCTTGCCATATTACTACGAGCAGTACTTC. Translated: CASSLPYYYEQYF.

The rearrangement links TRBV18 to TRBJ2-5, with a weak D call TRBD1 (6 bases). CDR1 is KGHSH, CDR2 LQKENI, per germline. The germline V and J ends were trimmed by 3 bases and 3 bases, with 17 bases remaining between them. This CDR3 region has 16 residues. The chain's CDR3 is CASSPNSQGLKETQYF. In DNA, the CDR3 is TGTGCCAGCTCACCTAACTCACAGGGCTTAAAAGAGACCCAGTACTTC.

The rearrangement joins TRBV23-1 to TRBJ2-7; D unresolved. TRBV23-1 is an ORF for which the function is uncertain. This CDR3 contains 16 residues. V lost 2 bases and J lost 2, with 16 bases in between. The CDR3 region has the DNA TGCGCCAGCAGTCAAATCCACGCCGAACTGACCTACGAGCAGTACTTC. It translates to CASSQIHAELTYEQYF.

This rearrangement joins TRBV4-3 to TRBJ2-5; D assignment may be TRBD1 or TRBD2 (5 bases each). V was cut by 1 base and J by 9 bases, with 18 bases left in between. This CDR3 is 15 amino acids long. Germline CDR1 LGHNA, CDR2 YSLEER. CDR3 region: CASSQAGLGPGAQYF. The CDR3 nucleotides are TGCGCCAGCAGCCAAGCGGGGCTAGGCCCCGGGGCCCAGTACTTC.

This rearrangement joins TRBV3-1 (or the pseudogene TRBV3-2) to TRBJ1-6; perhaps TRBD1 as D (6 bases). Trimming removed 3 bases at V and 7 bases at J, with 7 bases between. CDR3 size: 13 residues. Germline V gene sequence: CDR1 LGHDT, CDR2 YNNKEL (reference sequence). The CDR3 sequence is CASSQGANSPLHF. CDR3 in DNA: TGTGCCAGCAGCCAGGGGGCCAATTCACCCCTCCACTTT.

The chain uses TRBV7-9 and TRBJ2-3; D is possibly TRBD1 (6 bases). The CDR3 has 15 amino acids. Germline CDR1 is SEHNR and CDR2 is FQNEAQ (reference sequence). Trimming removed 1 base from V and 2 bases from J, with 10 bases in between. The CDR3 is CASSLVQGLTDTQYF. CDR3 nucleotide sequence: TGTGCCAGCAGCTTAGTGCAGGGGCTCACAGATACGCAGTATTTT.

In DNA, the CDR3 is TGTGCCTGGAGTGTCGACGGGGGCAATCAGCCCCAGCATTTT. Its protein is CAWSVDGGNQPQHF. V gene TRBV30 combines with J gene TRBJ1-5, with D unresolved. V lost 0 bases and J lost 2, with 8 bases in between. The CDR3 is made up of 14 amino acids. The germline V gene encodes CDR1 GTSNPN and CDR2 SVGIG (reference sequence).

This chain connects TRBV12-3 or TRBV12-4 to TRBJ2-2; tentative D call: TRBD1 (5 bases). V was pared by 6 bases and J by 4 bases, with 9 bases between. There are 13 residues in the CDR3. CDR3 in amino acids: CASSDSSTGELFF. CDR3 nucleotides: TGTGCCAGCAGCGACAGTTCCACCGGGGAGCTGTTTTTT.

The chain has TRBV25-1 and TRBJ1-1; 10 bases fit TRBD1. The germline gives CDR1 MGHDK, CDR2 SYGVNS. This CDR3 has 15 residues. V lost 3 bases to trimming and J lost 3 bases; unmatched junction nucleotides: 4. The CDR3 loop reads CASSEPGTGDTEAFF. As DNA, the CDR3 is TGTGCCAGCAGTGAGCCCGGGACAGGGGACACTGAAGCTTTCTTT.

The rearrangement uses TRBV28 and TRBJ2-1; D might be TRBD1 or TRBD2, each matching 5 bases. The V end was cut by 5 bases, the J end by 6 bases, with 17 bases between. CDR3 length: 15 amino acids. Germline lookup yields CDR1 MDHEN and CDR2 SYDVKM. CDR3 DNA: TGTGCCAGCAGTACCCCGGGACGGAAACCCAATGAGCAGTTCTTC. This codes for CASSTPGRKPNEQFF.

The CDR3 here is CASSIRTGGEYEQYF. CDR3 nucleotide sequence: TGTGCCAGCAGCATTCGAACAGGGGGCGAATACGAGCAGTACTTC. The chain employs TRBV13 and TRBJ2-7; 9 positions match TRBD1. Germline values: CDR1 PRHDT, CDR2 FYEKMQ (reference sequence). The CDR3 has 15 residues. V lost 5 bases, J lost 4 bases, and 9 bases stayed unmatched.

This chain joins TRBV11-3 and TRBJ2-5; maybe TRBD2 (5 bases). V shed 5 bases and J shed 5 bases, with 15 bases lying between them. This CDR3 is 14 amino acids long. Germline loops: CDR1 SGHNT, CDR2 YENEEA. The CDR3 here is CASSLSRGWETQYF. The CDR3 coding sequence is TGTGCCAGCAGCCTCTCTAGAGGGTGGGAGACCCAGTACTTC.

CDR3 coding DNA: TGTGCCAGTAGTTTAAGACCCCCCCCCTTTACTTACGAGCAGTACTTC. This sequence encodes CASSLRPPPFTYEQYF. The J gene is TRBJ2-7, the V gene TRBV19; D is unclear. The germline V gene has CDR1 LNHDA and CDR2 SQIVND (reference sequence). The length of the CDR3 is 16 residues. V was trimmed by 5 bases and J by 4 bases, leaving 21 bases between them.

The J gene is TRBJ1-6, the V gene TRBV5-6; no clear D gene. Trimming removed 2 bases at V and 7 bases at J, with 16 bases between. CDR1 SGHDT and CDR2 YYEEEE come from the germline V gene. This CDR3 contains 16 residues. The CDR3 spells CASSFKRPPWNSPLHF. The CDR3 DNA reads TGTGCCAGCAGCTTTAAAAGACCCCCTTGGAATTCACCCCTCCACTTT.

V gene TRBV4-3 combines with J gene TRBJ1-3; D is unclear. The CDR3 has 15 residues. Per germline, CDR1 LGHNA and CDR2 YSLEER. V lost 0 bases and J 4 bases, leaving 10 bases between the germline ends. The CDR3 nucleotides are TGCGCCAGCAGCCAAGAAGTCCTTCCCGGAAACACCATATATTTT. Amino acids: CASSQEVLPGNTIYF.

This clone showed up just a few times. The chain combines TRBV5-4 with TRBJ2-5, with 9 bases lining up with TRBD1. The CDR3 spans 14 residues. V lost 3 bases to trimming and J lost 3 bases; unmatched junction nucleotides: 3. Germline-derived CDR1 and CDR2 are SGHNT and YYREEE (reference sequence). CDR3 sequence: CASSSGQGKETQYF. The CDR3 DNA follows: TGTGCCAGCAGCTCGGGACAGGGAAAAGAGACCCAGTACTTC.

V usage is TRBV9 and J usage is TRBJ2-3, with 9 bases matching TRBD2. The CDR3 sequence is 16 residues long. V lost 3 bases to trimming and J lost 3 bases; unmatched junction nucleotides: 8. Germline CDR1 SGDLS, CDR2 YYNGEE. CDR3 nucleotides: TGTGCCAGCAGCGACCGACTAGCGGCGAGGACAGATACGCAGTATTTT. Amino acids: CASSDRLAARTDTQYF.

The chain recombines TRBV7-9 with TRBJ2-7; 7 bases align to TRBD1. The CDR3 is made up of 14 amino acids. J was trimmed by 1 base and V by 5 bases; bases with no gene match: 5. CDR1 and CDR2 (germline): SEHNR, FQNEAQ (reference sequence). The CDR3 DNA sequence: TGTGCCAGCAGCCCTTCGACAGGGTCCTACGAGCAGTACTTC. It translates to CASSPSTGSYEQYF.